This is a list of T cell receptor beta chains from one sample in a study of cytomegalovirus exposure and HLA in healthy donors. Produced via immunoSEQ multiplex PCR; TCRdb's table is partial and in-frame only. The sample consists of some 190,000 clones, around 76% of them appearing once. Sequencing was performed on PBMCs. Receptors were obtained from a woman in her 30s in good health and CMV-seropositive. Each CDR3 is given with its conserved first and last residue.

V gene	J gene	CDR3 protein
TRBV10-3	TRBJ1-2	CAISESHRGGGYTF
TRBV29-1	TRBJ2-5	CSVFMYQETQYF
TRBV30	TRBJ2-5	CAWSDGGLKTQYF
TRBV7-9	-	CASSPARQGVYEQYF
TRBV28	TRBJ2-1	CASSYASRLAYNEQFF
TRBV5-1	TRBJ2-1	CASRYGSSYNEQFF
TRBV4-2	TRBJ1-1	CASSQPGTGGNTEAFF
TRBV5-1	TRBJ2-3	CASSLGTSGAWDTQYF
TRBV4-3	TRBJ2-1	CASSQGTSNGEQFF
TRBV28	TRBJ2-5	CASSWGGQETQYF
TRBV15	TRBJ2-6	CATSSAGSGANVLTF
TRBV4-1	TRBJ2-5	CASSVTFSARAVQETQYF
TRBV28	TRBJ2-6	CASSFPGAGANVLTF
TRBV18	TRBJ1-1	CASSPTGPTEAFF
TRBV7-9	TRBJ2-7	CASRGGTDYEQYF